This T cell receptor beta chain was identified during a study of T cell responses to AZD1222 COVID-19 vaccine. This CDR3 has 13 residues. The V end lost 2 bases, the J end lost 1 base, and 5 bases lay between the germline ends. Study-wide results and caveats: A rise in Spike-specific TCR breadth and depth followed two AZD1222 doses.

The table came from immunoSEQ multiplex PCR; TCRdb's copy has only in-frame clones and leaves some out. This sample carries 150,000 to 200,000 clones, 92% of them seen once, and the ten largest clones take around 0.99%. As for this clone: Its target is unknown.

Here the sequenced sample was peripheral blood, taken 28 days after the second AZD1222 dose. The chain links TRBV12-3 or TRBV12-4 to TRBJ1-2; D remains unclear. The sequence came from an adult who received the AZD1222 COVID-19 vaccine. In DNA, the CDR3 is TGTGCCAGCAGTTTACCCGATAACTATGGCTACACCTTC. Translated: CASSLPDNYGYTF.